Sequencing of this TCR beta chain was carried out in a study of blood T cells in healthy people across ages. The authors ran a second PCR of roughly 6 to 12 cycles using a sample-barcoded 5' primer and a J-beta primer mix. Every sample gave at least 3 million paired-end reads containing CDR3. From the 5' RACE reads, TCRdb called clonotypes with MiXCR, one entry per CDR3 protein. The table shows under 850,000 distinct CDR3 sequences, with around 36% occurring only once. CDR1 and CDR2 from the germline V gene are SEHNR and FQNEAQ (reference sequence). The CDR3 spans 16 residues. The J segment lost 7 bases and the V segment lost 0 bases, leaving 9 bases of the junction unmatched.

The chain links TRBV7-9 to TRBJ1-5; 7 bases are shared with TRBD1. The receptor comes from a man in his late teens or twenties in good health. Material for sequencing was blood. CDR3 DNA: TGTGCCAGCAGCTTAGCCGGATCCAGGGGGATGCAGCCCCAGCATTTT. This encodes CASSLAGSRGMQPQHF. The variable domain in full, completed from reference TRBV7-9 and TRBJ1-5, reads DTGVSQNPRHKITKRGQNVTFRCDPISEHNRLYWYRQTLGQGPEFLTYFQNEAQLEKSRLLSDRFSAERPKGSFSTLEIQRTEQGDSAMYLCASSLAGSRGMQPQHFGDGTRLSIL.